This T cell receptor (beta chain) appears in the sequencing data of a study of CD8+ T cells in alopecia areata. Whole-study results and caveats: Tofacitinib significantly decreased scalp clonality and expanded CD8+ clones among top 100.

As for this clone: The target antigen is unknown.

Reverse transcription of extracted RNA yielded cDNA, which provided the sequencing template. Produced via immunoSEQ multiplex PCR; TCRdb's table is partial and in-frame only. The table lists approximately 280,000 clones, roughly 50% of them singletons. Stated treatment: oral pan-JAK inhibitor, 5-10 mg twice daily. The trim removed 2 bases at V and 1 base at J, leaving 2 bases unmatched. Per the germline V gene, CDR1 is SGHRS and CDR2 is YFSETQ. The CDR3 runs 15 residues. The material sequenced was CD4+ T cells sorted from blood, taken at week 24, from a patient treated with tofacitinib. V usage is TRBV5-1 and J usage is TRBJ2-3; 9 bases are a match to TRBD1. This TCR derives from a human donor with alopecia areata. CDR3 in amino acids: CASSLQGAGTDTQYF. CDR3 bases: TGCGCCAGCAGCTTACAGGGGGCGGGCACAGATACGCAGTATTTT.